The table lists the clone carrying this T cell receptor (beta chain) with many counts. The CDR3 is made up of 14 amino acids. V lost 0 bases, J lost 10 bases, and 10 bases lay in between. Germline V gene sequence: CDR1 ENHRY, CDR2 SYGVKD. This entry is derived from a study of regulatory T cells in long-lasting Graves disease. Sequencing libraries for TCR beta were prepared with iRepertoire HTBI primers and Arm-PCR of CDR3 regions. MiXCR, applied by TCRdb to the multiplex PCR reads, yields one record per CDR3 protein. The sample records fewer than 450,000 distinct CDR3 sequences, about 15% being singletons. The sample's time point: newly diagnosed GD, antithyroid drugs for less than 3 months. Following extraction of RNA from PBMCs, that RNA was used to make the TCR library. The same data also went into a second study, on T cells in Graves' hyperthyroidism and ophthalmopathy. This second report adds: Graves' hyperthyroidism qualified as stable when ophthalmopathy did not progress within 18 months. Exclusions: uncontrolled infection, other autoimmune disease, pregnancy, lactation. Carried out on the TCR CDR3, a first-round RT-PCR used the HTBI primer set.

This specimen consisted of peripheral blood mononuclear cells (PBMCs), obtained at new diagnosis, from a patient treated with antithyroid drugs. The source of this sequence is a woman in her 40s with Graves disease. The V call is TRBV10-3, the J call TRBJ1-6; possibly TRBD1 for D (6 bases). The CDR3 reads CAISESQGNSPLHF. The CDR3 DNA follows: TGTGCCATCAGTGAGTCACAGGGAAACTCACCCCTCCACTTT.